These 26 T cell receptor beta chains were sequenced from one sample in a study of T cell changes during pregnancy in multiple sclerosis (dated by TCRdb to between 2019 and 2020). The library was generated by the immunoSEQ multiplex PCR assay. In TCRdb, the immuneACCESS table is reduced to in-frame sequences with V and J assigned. These tables do not hold every clone; where another copy was compared, an unresolved V gene accounts for under half, and the others remain unexplained. Across this sample there are tens of thousands of clones, with around 92% seen only once. Jointly, the top ten make up roughly 1.2% of the sample. Sequencing used peripheral blood, obtained after pregnancy. These receptors originate from a female donor in good health, enrolled as a control in a pregnancy study.

The chain has TRBV6-5 and TRBJ2-5; TRBD1 might be the D (5 bases). Deletions cut 6 bases from V and 4 bases from J, with 18 bases between. In germline, CDR1 is MNHEY, CDR2 SVGAGI. This CDR3 contains 15 residues. CDR3 nucleotide sequence: TGTGCCAGCAGGCTGGCCAAGGGGATAGGAGAGACCCAGTACTTC. Protein product: CASRLAKGIGETQYF.

V gene TRBV5-6 combines with J gene TRBJ1-4, with TRBD1 as a possible D gene (6 bases). Germline CDR1 SGHDT, CDR2 YYEEEE. Trimming pared 2 bases from V and 1 base from J, leaving 18 bases between. This CDR3 region has 18 residues. CDR3 DNA sequence: TGTGCCAGCAGCTTAGGCACGGACAGCCGGGGAACTAATGAAAAACTGTTTTTT. The encoded protein is CASSLGTDSRGTNEKLFF.

CDR3 nucleotide sequence: TGTGCCAGTAGTATTGGTCCTCATAGCTCCTACGAGCAGTACTTC. Translated: CASSIGPHSSYEQYF. The rearrangement joins TRBV19 to TRBJ2-7; the D is unclear. V lost 3 bases to trimming and J lost 0 bases, with 12 bases between them. This CDR3 contains 15 residues. From germline, CDR1 is LNHDA and CDR2 SQIVND (reference sequence).

The rearrangement uses TRBV9 and TRBJ2-1; 10 nucleotides agree with TRBD2. V was pared by 0 bases and J by 8 bases, with 5 bases of the junction left unmatched. This CDR3 comprises 15 residues. Germline V CDR1 and CDR2: SGDLS, YYNGEE. Here the CDR3 reads CASSVGASGSHEQFF. Written as DNA, the CDR3 is TGTGCCAGCAGCGTAGGGGCTAGCGGGAGCCATGAGCAGTTCTTC.

The chain uses TRBV6-5 and TRBJ1-2; no clear D. This CDR3 comprises 14 residues. The V end was cut by 7 bases, the J end by 4 bases, with 16 bases between. Germline CDR1 and CDR2: MNHEY and SVGAGI. For the CDR3, the DNA is TGTGCCAGCACCTTCGTAGGGAGAGGCTATGGCTACACCTTC. Protein product: CASTFVGRGYGYTF.

This clone was detected a few times. V is TRBV4-3 and J is TRBJ1-2; possible D gene TRBD1, 6 bases. Germline-derived CDR1 and CDR2 are LGHNA and YSLEER. Trimming stripped 0 bases from V and 6 bases from J, with 11 bases between. The CDR3 spans 14 residues. CDR3 bases: TGCGCCAGCAGCCAAGATCTTACAGGGAATGGCTACACCTTC. Amino acids: CASSQDLTGNGYTF.

This chain connects TRBV9 to TRBJ1-1; the match to TRBD1 covers 10 bases. The CDR3 is 15 amino acids. Germline CDR1 SGDLS, CDR2 YYNGEE. V was pared by 4 bases and J by 4 bases, with 7 bases of the junction left unmatched. The CDR3 is CASSSTTGGTTEAFF. In nucleotides, the CDR3 is TGTGCCAGCAGCTCTACGACAGGGGGCACCACTGAAGCTTTCTTT.

V is TRBV6-5 and J is TRBJ2-3; perhaps TRBD2 as D (5 bases). The CDR3 has 14 residues. Germline V CDR1 and CDR2: MNHEY, SVGAGI. The V end was cut by 2 bases, the J end by 2 bases, with 8 bases between. CDR3 protein: CASSYGLHTDTQYF. Here the CDR3 DNA reads TGTGCCAGCAGTTACGGACTTCACACAGATACGCAGTATTTT.

The J gene is TRBJ2-7, the V gene TRBV7-9; 11 bases match TRBD1. Germline trimming cut 4 bases from V and 2 bases from J; bases unmatched to any gene: 4. The CDR3 covers 15 residues. Germline V gives CDR1 SEHNR, CDR2 FQNEAQ (reference sequence). The CDR3 sequence is CASSSPGQGAYEQYF. As DNA, the CDR3 is TGTGCCAGCAGCTCCCCGGGACAGGGGGCCTACGAGCAGTACTTC.

Regarding this clone: An end of the junction differs from the germline gene, which may be a read error. This rearrangement joins TRBV7-7 to TRBJ2-7; maybe TRBD1 (5 bases). CDR1 is SSHAT and CDR2 is FNYEAQ in the germline V gene (reference sequence). CDR3 length: 15 residues. CDR3 in DNA: TGTGCTAGCAGCTTAGCCGACAGCAGCTCCTACGAGCAGTACTTC. Protein sequence: CASSLADSSSYEQYF. The variable domain in full, with the rest retrieved from reference TRBV7-7 and TRBJ2-7, is GAGVSQSPRYKVTKRGQDVTLRCDPISSHATLYWYQQALGQGPEFLTYFNYEAQPDKSGLPSDRFSAERPEGSISTLTIQRTEQRDSAMYRCASSLADSSSYEQYFGPGTRLTVT.

DNA for the CDR3: TGCGCCAGCAGCTTGGACAGGGATTCGAGCTCCTATAATTCACCCCTCCACTTT. This gives the protein CASSLDRDSSSYNSPLHF. The genes are TRBV5-1 and TRBJ1-6; a weak D match, TRBD1 (6 bases). This CDR3 comprises 18 residues. V dropped 0 bases and J dropped 0 bases, with 13 bases sitting between them. Germline V lookup: CDR1 SGHRS, CDR2 YFSETQ.

The gene calls are TRBV6-1 and TRBJ1-2; 12 nucleotides line up with TRBD1. This CDR3 has 17 amino acids. The trim removed 4 bases at V and 9 bases at J, leaving 15 bases unmatched. Germline values: CDR1 MNHNS, CDR2 SASEGT. As DNA, the CDR3 is TGTGCCAGCAGTGGGGGACAGGGGGCGTCACGCTCCGGTAGCTACACCTTC. Its translation is CASSGGQGASRSGSYTF.

This clone came up once. This chain connects TRBV5-1 to TRBJ1-5; no reliable D call. Germline CDR1 is SGHRS and CDR2 is YFSETQ. With 2 bases removed from V and 8 bases from J, the gap between germline ends came to 17 bases. The CDR3 consists of 15 residues. The CDR3 DNA reads as TGCGCCAGCAGCTTAGGCGGCCGTTTGGATGAGCCCCAGCATTTT. Translated, it gives CASSLGGRLDEPQHF.

The V gene is TRBV10-2, the J gene TRBJ1-1; no firm D call. V dropped 4 bases and J dropped 1 base, with 7 bases sitting between them. The CDR3 sequence is 13 residues long. Germline loops: CDR1 WSHSY, CDR2 SAAADI. CDR3 bases: TGCGCCAGCAGTGTCGTAGAGAACACTGAAGCTTTCTTT. This encodes CASSVVENTEAFF.

The chain carries TRBV2 and TRBJ2-1, with 11 bases matching TRBD2. CDR3 length equals 16 residues. The germline V gene has CDR1 SNHLY and CDR2 FYNNEI. V dropped 4 bases and J dropped 4; count of bases not matched to a gene: 6. CDR3 protein: CASSVTGLADYNEQFF. CDR3 in DNA: TGTGCCAGCAGTGTAACGGGACTAGCGGATTACAATGAGCAGTTCTTC.

The rearrangement joins TRBV19 to TRBJ2-3; 8 nucleotides align to TRBD2. J lost 2 bases, V lost 5 bases, and 3 bases had no gene match. CDR3 size: 14 residues. Germline-derived CDR1 and CDR2 are LNHDA and SQIVND (reference sequence). CDR3 nucleotide sequence: TGTGCCAGTAGTGTAGCGGGGTCCACAGATACGCAGTATTTT. This sequence encodes CASSVAGSTDTQYF.

This sequence joins TRBV29-1 and TRBJ1-3, with 10 bases identical to TRBD1. Germline V lookup: CDR1 SQVTM, CDR2 ANQGSEA. The CDR3 runs to 14 residues. The V and J ends lost 7 bases and 4 bases, in that order; junction bases with no gene match: 7. The CDR3 nucleotides read TGCAGCGCCTGGGACAGGGGATCCGGAAACACCATATATTTT. It translates to CSAWDRGSGNTIYF.

The genes are TRBV7-2 and TRBJ2-3, with a possible D match to TRBD1 (6 bases). The germline V gene encodes CDR1 SGHTA and CDR2 FQGNSA. V was pared by 5 bases and J by 9 bases, with 18 bases between. CDR3 length: 14 amino acids. The CDR3 DNA reads TGTGCCAGCAGCCCCCGGACAGAATTGGACACGCAGTATTTT. Its protein is CASSPRTELDTQYF. The full variable domain, its missing parts supplied by reference TRBV7-2 and TRBJ2-3, is GAGVSQSPSNKVTEKGKDVELRCDPISGHTALYWYRQSLGQGLEFLIYFQGNSAPDKSGLPSDRFSAERTGGSVSTLTIQRTQQEDSAVYLCASSPRTELDTQYFGPGTRLTVL.

The rearrangement links TRBV5-1 to TRBJ2-1; 10 bases match TRBD1. The length of the CDR3 is 16 residues. The V segment lost 0 bases and the J segment 9 bases; nucleotides outside the gene matches: 9. The V gene's germline CDR1 is SGHRS and CDR2 YFSETQ. The CDR3, as DNA: TGCGCCAGCAGCTTGGATGGGACAGGGGATTGGGGTGAGCAGTTCTTC. As protein: CASSLDGTGDWGEQFF. The full variable domain, in which reference TRBV5-1 and TRBJ2-1 provide the parts outside the CDR3, is KAGVTQTPRYLIKTRGQQVTLSCSPISGHRSVSWYQQTPGQGLQFLFEYFSETQRNKGNFPGRFSGRQFSNSRSEMNVSTLELGDSALYLCASSLDGTGDWGEQFFGPGTRLTVL.

This CDR3 reads CASSYRDRQYEQYF. The CDR3 DNA sequence: TGTGCCAGCAGTTACAGAGACAGACAATACGAGCAGTACTTC. The rearrangement joins TRBV6-5 to TRBJ2-7; tentatively, D is TRBD1 (5 bases). The ends were cut back, 2 bases at V and 4 bases at J, with 12 bases in the middle. Germline V gives CDR1 MNHEY, CDR2 SVGAGI. This CDR3 spans 14 amino acids.

The rearrangement uses TRBV6-5 and TRBJ1-2, with D tentatively TRBD1 (6 bases). Germline-derived CDR1 and CDR2 are MNHEY and SVGAGI. The ends were cut back, 0 bases at V and 4 bases at J, with 15 bases in the middle. The CDR3 covers 16 residues. The CDR3 coding sequence is TGTGCCAGCAGTTACTCGATGTTCCCACAGGGCTATGGCTACACCTTC. Translating it yields CASSYSMFPQGYGYTF.

V is TRBV6-5 and J is TRBJ1-2; a possible D gene is TRBD1 (6 bases). Germline values: CDR1 MNHEY, CDR2 SVGAGI. Deletions cut 4 bases from V and 1 base from J, with 13 bases between. The CDR3 has 15 amino acids. CDR3 amino acids: CASSSRGRGNYGYTF. The CDR3 region has the DNA TGTGCCAGCAGTTCGCGAGGCAGGGGTAACTATGGCTACACCTTC.

The chain carries TRBV5-1 and TRBJ1-6; 7 bases map to TRBD1. CDR1 is SGHRS, CDR2 YFSETQ, per germline. With V trimmed by 0 bases and J by 8 bases, 5 bases remained unmatched. The CDR3 spans 15 residues. Written as DNA, the CDR3 is TGCGCCAGCAGCTTGGGCAGGGGGTCGGATTCACCCCTCCACTTT. Encoded protein: CASSLGRGSDSPLHF. Supplemented by reference TRBV5-1 and TRBJ1-6, the full variable domain reads KAGVTQTPRYLIKTRGQQVTLSCSPISGHRSVSWYQQTPGQGLQFLFEYFSETQRNKGNFPGRFSGRQFSNSRSEMNVSTLELGDSALYLCASSLGRGSDSPLHFGNGTRLTVT.

This clone was observed once. The chain uses TRBV27 and TRBJ2-7, with 7 bases lining up with TRBD1. V shed 5 bases and J 6 bases; nucleotides not matched to a gene: 10. CDR3 length: 14 residues. Germline CDR1 is MNHEY and CDR2 is SMNVEV (reference sequence). CDR3 sequence (DNA): TGTGCCAGCAGTCAGACAGGGCTCAGGGGCGAGCAGTACTTC. Translated: CASSQTGLRGEQYF.

This chain uses TRBV5-6 with TRBJ1-2, with TRBD1 as a possible D gene (6 bases). CDR1 and CDR2 (germline): SGHDT, YYEEEE. This CDR3 is 14 amino acids long. Trimming pared 3 bases from V and 5 bases from J, leaving 14 bases between. CDR3 in DNA: TGTGCCAGCAGCTCTACAGGGTATCAATATGGCTACACCTTC. This sequence encodes CASSSTGYQYGYTF.

The chain links TRBV19 to TRBJ1-5, with 7 bases matching TRBD1. The CDR3 loop spans 15 amino acids. J lost 3 bases, V lost 7 bases, and 9 bases had no gene match. Germline values: CDR1 LNHDA, CDR2 SQIVND (reference sequence). As DNA, the CDR3 is TGTGCCAGTATTTCCCAGGGACAGCTCAATCAGCCCCAGCATTTT. Translated: CASISQGQLNQPQHF.